One sample yielded the 20 T cell receptor beta chains listed below, sequenced in a study of CD8+ T cells in alopecia areata. Treatment specified: oral pan-JAK inhibitor, 5-10 mg twice daily. Following RNA extraction, reverse transcription yielded cDNA that acted as the sequencing template. Sequencing was performed with immunoSEQ multiplex PCR; in TCRdb, only in-frame clones are kept and a portion is missing. Of more than 85,000 clones in the sample, about 64% are singletons; the top ten hold around 16%. Specimen: CD8+ T cells sorted from blood, collected at week 4, from a patient treated with tofacitinib. Receptors were obtained from a human donor with alopecia areata.

A single count supports this clone. V is TRBV4-3 and J is TRBJ1-5; a weak D match, TRBD1 (6 bases). Trimming cost V 0 bases and J 6 bases, with 15 bases left between them. The CDR3 sequence is 16 residues long. The germline V gene has CDR1 LGHNA and CDR2 YSLEER. The CDR3 loop is CASSQDVGQGSQPQHF. The CDR3 nucleotides read TGCGCCAGCAGCCAAGATGTGGGGCAGGGGAGTCAGCCCCAGCATTTT.

The table lists this clone with a few counts. CDR3 region: CSVEEIPSYNEQFF. CDR3 bases: TGCAGCGTTGAAGAAATTCCCTCCTACAATGAGCAGTTCTTC. The V and J genes are TRBV29-1 and TRBJ2-1; D not resolved. The CDR3 covers 14 residues. CDR1 SQVTM and CDR2 ANQGSEA come from the germline V gene. Trimming removed 0 bases at V and 0 bases at J, with 6 bases between.

The chain is built from TRBV9 and TRBJ2-5; D may correspond to TRBD1 or TRBD2 (5 bases each). CDR1 SGDLS and CDR2 YYNGEE come from the germline V gene. The CDR3 is 15 residues long. V was cut by 0 bases and J by 0 bases, with 9 bases left in between. CDR3 coding DNA: TGTGCCAGCAGCGTAGGTGGGGGATACCAAGAGACCCAGTACTTC. Translation: CASSVGGGYQETQYF.

The chain employs TRBV6-5 and TRBJ2-5; the D gene could be TRBD1 or TRBD2 (5 bases each). The ends were cut back, 8 bases at V and 6 bases at J, with 22 bases in the middle. The CDR3 sequence is 15 residues long. Germline values: CDR1 MNHEY, CDR2 SVGAGI. CDR3 DNA sequence: TGTGCCAGCGAAGAGGGGCAGGAAACGTCCAAGACCCAGTACTTC. Its translation: CASEEGQETSKTQYF.

This rearrangement joins TRBV6-1 to TRBJ2-7; D possibly corresponds to TRBD1 (6 bases). Trimming took 0 bases from V and 4 from J, leaving 7 bases between them. This CDR3 spans 13 amino acids. Germline V gives CDR1 MNHNS, CDR2 SASEGT. CDR3 bases: TGTGCCAGCAGTGAAGCAGGACAGTACGAGCAGTACTTC. This translates into CASSEAGQYEQYF.

The genes are TRBV9 and TRBJ2-5; the D is unclear. Germline loops: CDR1 SGDLS, CDR2 YYNGEE. V shed 0 bases and J shed 7 bases, with 10 bases lying between them. The CDR3 has 13 amino acids. CDR3 amino acids: CASSVGDAGTQYF. The CDR3 region has the DNA TGTGCCAGCAGCGTAGGCGACGCCGGGACCCAGTACTTC.

This clone was picked up a small number of times. Here the CDR3 reads CASNDPGQGNTGELFF. The CDR3 DNA sequence: TGTGCCAGCAATGATCCGGGACAGGGGAACACCGGGGAGCTGTTTTTT. V gene TRBV2 combines with J gene TRBJ2-2; 9 bases match TRBD1. Germline-derived CDR1 and CDR2 are SNHLY and FYNNEI. Losses at the gene ends were 7 bases for V and 1 base for J; bases not matched to a gene: 7. The CDR3 has 16 residues.

This chain uses TRBV15 with TRBJ2-3; 7 nucleotides line up with TRBD2. CDR1 is LNHNV and CDR2 is YYDKDF in the germline V gene (reference sequence). The V segment lost 8 bases and the J segment 2 bases; nucleotides outside the gene matches: 10. The CDR3 has 15 amino acids. This CDR3 is CATRQAGENTDTQYF. The CDR3 DNA reads as TGTGCCACCCGCCAGGCGGGAGAGAACACAGATACGCAGTATTTT. The complete variable domain, with remaining parts taken from reference TRBV15 and TRBJ2-3, reads DAMVIQNPRYQVTQFGKPVTLSCSQTLNHNVMYWYQQKSSQAPKLLFHYYDKDFNNEADTPDNFQSRRPNTSFCFLDIRSPGLGDTAMYLCATRQAGENTDTQYFGPGTRLTVL.

This sequence joins TRBV28 and TRBJ2-1; 14 bases line up with TRBD2. Germline V lookup: CDR1 MDHEN, CDR2 SYDVKM. The V and J ends lost 6 bases and 8 bases, in that order; junction bases with no gene match: 9. The length of the CDR3 is 16 residues. CDR3 DNA sequence: TGTGCCAGCAGCACCGGGACTAGCGGGAGCAAGTATGAGCAGTTCTTC. Protein product: CASSTGTSGSKYEQFF.

This clone has more than one count but fewer than ten. This chain joins TRBV29-1 and TRBJ2-1, with D possibly matching TRBD2 (6 bases). Germline lookup yields CDR1 SQVTM and CDR2 ANQGSEA. V lost 6 bases to trimming and J lost 5 bases, with 20 bases between them. This CDR3 spans 15 amino acids. For the CDR3, the DNA is TGCAGCGTGGCAAGAACGGGGGTTGGGGACAATGAGCAGTTCTTC. Translation: CSVARTGVGDNEQFF.

V gene TRBV28 combines with J gene TRBJ1-5; D is possibly TRBD1 (5 bases). The CDR3 loop spans 15 amino acids. Trimming removed 6 bases at V and 3 bases at J, with 15 bases between. Germline lookup yields CDR1 MDHEN and CDR2 SYDVKM. The CDR3 DNA reads as TGTGCCAGCAGCCTCATGGGGGTGGTCAATCAGCCCCAGCATTTT. Residues: CASSLMGVVNQPQHF.

CDR3 bases: TGTGCCAGCAGCTGGACTAGCGGGGGGGCGGATACGCAGTATTTT. Translation: CASSWTSGGADTQYF. The chain joins TRBV11-2 to TRBJ2-3; 15 nucleotides align to TRBD2. After removal of 4 bases from V and 6 bases from J, the junction contained 2 bases not matched to a gene. This CDR3 region has 15 residues. Germline V lookup: CDR1 SGHAT, CDR2 FQNNGV.

The chain has TRBV27 and TRBJ2-2, with D unresolved. CDR3 length: 13 amino acids. Trimming shortened V by 6 bases and J by 8 bases, and 13 bases separated the two germline ends. Germline CDR1 reads MNHEY; CDR2 reads SMNVEV (reference sequence). The CDR3 sequence: CASSWTSRGELFF. Here the CDR3 DNA reads TGTGCCAGCAGCTGGACCTCAAGGGGGGAGCTGTTTTTT.

This chain uses TRBV7-9 with TRBJ2-5; TRBD2 matches at 7 bases. The junction had 10 bases not matched to a gene; V was cut back by 5 bases and J by 4 bases. The CDR3 length is 15 residues. The germline CDR1 and CDR2 sequences are SEHNR and FQNEAQ (reference sequence). CDR3: CASSAPLTSRETQYF. The CDR3 DNA follows: TGTGCCAGCAGCGCCCCATTGACTAGCCGAGAGACCCAGTACTTC.

The chain links TRBV5-4 to TRBJ2-5; D may be TRBD2 (6 bases). The V end lost 2 bases, the J end lost 4 bases, and 15 bases lay between the germline ends. From germline, CDR1 is SGHNT and CDR2 YYREEE (reference sequence). This CDR3 comprises 15 residues. The CDR3 region is CASSFSLAEGETQYF. The CDR3 coding sequence is TGTGCCAGCAGCTTTTCACTAGCTGAGGGAGAGACCCAGTACTTC. The variable domain in full, with the rest retrieved from reference TRBV5-4 and TRBJ2-5, is ETGVTQSPTHLIKTRGQQVTLRCSSQSGHNTVSWYQQALGQGPQFIFQYYREEENGRGNFPPRFSGLQFPNYSSELNVNALELDDSALYLCASSFSLAEGETQYFGPGTRLLVL.

This clone was observed a handful of times. The J gene is TRBJ2-7, the V gene TRBV2; TRBD2 aligns across 12 bases. From germline, CDR1 is SNHLY and CDR2 FYNNEI. V dropped 4 bases and J dropped 5; count of bases not matched to a gene: 12. CDR3 length: 17 residues. DNA for the CDR3: TGTGCCAGCAGTGGACTAGCGGGGGCCCCTTACGGCCACGAGCAGTACTTC. Encoded protein: CASSGLAGAPYGHEQYF.

The chain uses TRBV9 and TRBJ2-1; 7 bases fit TRBD2. The CDR3 extends over 15 amino acids. V lost 0 bases and J lost 0; bases outside the gene matches: 0. Germline V lookup: CDR1 SGDLS, CDR2 YYNGEE. The CDR3 DNA sequence: TGTGCCAGCAGCGTAGGCGGGGGCTCCTACAATGAGCAGTTCTTC. Residues: CASSVGGGSYNEQFF.

This clone was counted once. This rearrangement joins TRBV6-1 to TRBJ2-7; 11 bases line up with TRBD1. Germline V CDR1 and CDR2: MNHNS, SASEGT. Trimming removed 6 bases from V and 6 bases from J; junction bases left unmatched: 10. The CDR3 consists of 15 residues. CDR3 in amino acids: CASRRGDRGKLEQYF. The CDR3, as DNA: TGTGCCAGCAGACGGGGGGACAGGGGGAAGCTCGAGCAGTACTTC.

The rearrangement uses TRBV29-1 and TRBJ2-7, with TRBD1 matching 7 bases. Germline V gene lookup returns CDR1 SQVTM and CDR2 ANQGSEA. Unmatched junction bases numbered 3, after V lost 4 bases and J lost 0 bases. This CDR3 has 13 residues. This chain's CDR3 is CSVGTGASYEQYF. The CDR3 DNA reads as TGCAGCGTTGGGACAGGAGCCTCCTACGAGCAGTACTTC.

This rearrangement joins TRBV6-5 to TRBJ2-3; TRBD2 matches 7 bases. V gave up 4 bases and J gave up 1 base; unmatched junction bases: 5. Per germline, CDR1 MNHEY and CDR2 SVGAGI. CDR3 length: 15 amino acids. The chain's CDR3 is CASSSNRGGTDTQYF. CDR3 DNA sequence: TGTGCCAGCAGTTCAAATCGGGGGGGCACAGATACGCAGTATTTT.